Listed below are T cell receptor beta chains from one sample, sequenced in a study of CD8 T cells in ankylosing spondylitis. TCRdb reanalysed the 5' RACE reads using MiXCR and keeps one entry per CDR3 protein. The sample holds approximately 440,000 distinct CDR3 sequences; about a sixth are singletons and the top ten take 1%. The sequenced sample was blood, either unsorted or a sorted T cell fraction (not recorded which). All receptors come from a male donor with ankylosing spondylitis. Both conserved end residues are part of each CDR3. The D gene is left open where the match is weak. Clone size is shown for a subset of rows, as once, few, many or a class of expanded clone.

CDR3aa: CASSLEGHQPQHF
CDR3nt: TGCGCCAGCAGCTTGGAGGGTCATCAGCCCCAGCATTTT
j_gene: TRBJ1-5
v_gene: TRBV5-1
d_gene: -
abundance: many

CDR3aa: CAISELGRQPQHF
CDR3nt: TGTGCCATCAGTGAGCTGGGGAGGCAGCCCCAGCATTTT
j_gene: TRBJ1-5
v_gene: TRBV10-3
d_gene: -
abundance: few

CDR3aa: CASSITSQTYEQYF
CDR3nt: TGTGCCAGTAGTATAACTAGCCAAACCTACGAGCAGTACTTC
j_gene: TRBJ2-7
v_gene: TRBV19
d_gene: -
abundance: -

CDR3aa: CASSSQGALSNQPQHF
CDR3nt: TGTGCCAGCAGTTCACAGGGGGCCCTTAGCAATCAGCCCCAGCATTTT
j_gene: TRBJ1-5
v_gene: TRBV12-3/TRBV12-4
d_gene: TRBD1
abundance: many

CDR3aa: CSASLGLYGYTF
CDR3nt: TGCAGTGCTAGTTTGGGTTTGTATGGCTACACCTTC
j_gene: TRBJ1-2
v_gene: TRBV20-1
d_gene: -
abundance: -

CDR3aa: CASSEPGQRSKNEQFF
CDR3nt: TGTGCCAGCAGTGAACCGGGGCAGAGGTCGAAAAATGAGCAGTTCTTC
j_gene: TRBJ2-1
v_gene: TRBV2
d_gene: -
abundance: few

CDR3aa: CASSPDRDSYGYTF
CDR3nt: TGTGCCAGCAGTCCAGACAGGGACTCCTATGGCTACACCTTC
j_gene: TRBJ1-2
v_gene: TRBV2
d_gene: TRBD1
abundance: -

CDR3aa: CASSLQGPYQPQHF
CDR3nt: TGTGCCAGCAGTCTACAGGGGCCCTATCAGCCCCAGCATTTT
j_gene: TRBJ1-5
v_gene: TRBV6-5
d_gene: TRBD1
abundance: -

CDR3aa: CASSPGQKQYF
CDR3nt: TGCGCCAGCAGCCCCGGACAGAAGCAGTACTTC
j_gene: TRBJ2-7
v_gene: TRBV5-1
d_gene: -
abundance: few

CDR3aa: CASSPNGQAQHF
CDR3nt: TGTGCCAGCAGTCCCAACGGGCAGGCCCAGCATTTT
j_gene: TRBJ1-5
v_gene: TRBV6-1
d_gene: -
abundance: -

CDR3aa: CASSLVPGVDNEQFF
CDR3nt: TGTGCCAGCAGCTTAGTTCCGGGAGTGGACAATGAGCAGTTCTTC
j_gene: TRBJ2-1
v_gene: TRBV7-2
d_gene: -
abundance: -

CDR3aa: CASIVRGRNDGYTF
CDR3nt: TGTGCCAGCATTGTCCGGGGCAGGAACGATGGCTACACCTTC
j_gene: TRBJ1-2
v_gene: TRBV6-1
d_gene: -
abundance: few

CDR3aa: CSVPGRGAQETQYF
CDR3nt: TGCAGCGTGCCCGGGCGGGGGGCCCAAGAGACCCAGTACTTC
j_gene: TRBJ2-5
v_gene: TRBV29-1
d_gene: TRBD2
abundance: -

CDR3aa: CASALLRSEAFF
CDR3nt: TGTGCCAGCGCCCTGTTACGATCTGAAGCTTTCTTT
j_gene: TRBJ1-1
v_gene: TRBV5-8
d_gene: -
abundance: -

CDR3aa: CASSTGNKNIQYF
CDR3nt: TGTGCCAGCAGTACCGGGAATAAAAACATTCAGTACTTC
j_gene: TRBJ2-4
v_gene: TRBV27
d_gene: -
abundance: -

CDR3aa: CASNLAGPKDTQYF
CDR3nt: TGTGCCAGCAATTTAGCGGGCCCCAAGGATACGCAGTATTTT
j_gene: TRBJ2-3
v_gene: TRBV6-5
d_gene: TRBD2
abundance: -

CDR3aa: CASGQERREAEKLFF
CDR3nt: TGCGCCAGCGGCCAAGAGCGGCGGGAGGCTGAAAAACTGTTTTTT
j_gene: TRBJ1-4
v_gene: TRBV4-1
d_gene: -
abundance: -

CDR3aa: CASSPWVAGDYEQYF
CDR3nt: TGTGCCAGCAGCCCATGGGTAGCGGGAGATTACGAGCAGTACTTC
j_gene: TRBJ2-7
v_gene: TRBV7-9
d_gene: TRBD2
abundance: -

CDR3aa: CASSPRTQGLTYEQYF
CDR3nt: TGTGCCAGCAGCCCTCGTACTCAGGGGCTAACCTACGAGCAGTACTTC
j_gene: TRBJ2-7
v_gene: TRBV7-2
d_gene: -
abundance: -

CDR3aa: CASSFYDTRNTEAFF
CDR3nt: TGTGCCAGCAGTTTTTATGACACCAGGAACACTGAAGCTTTCTTT
j_gene: TRBJ1-1
v_gene: TRBV27
d_gene: -
abundance: few

CDR3aa: CASRTAGTRLTEAFF
CDR3nt: TGTGCCAGCAGGACAGCCGGGACCCGGCTCACTGAAGCTTTCTTT
j_gene: TRBJ1-1
v_gene: TRBV5-6
d_gene: -
abundance: few

CDR3aa: CSVDWTGGTKNNEQFF
CDR3nt: TGCAGCGTGGATTGGACAGGGGGTACGAAGAACAATGAGCAGTTCTTC
j_gene: TRBJ2-1
v_gene: TRBV29-1
d_gene: TRBD1
abundance: few

CDR3aa: CASSPWSIGGGSGANVLTF
CDR3nt: TGTGCCAGCTCACCCTGGTCGATAGGGGGCGGATCTGGGGCCAACGTCCTGACTTTC
j_gene: TRBJ2-6
v_gene: TRBV18
d_gene: TRBD1
abundance: -

CDR3aa: CASSYGTSGPFSYEQYF
CDR3nt: TGTGCCAGCAGTTACGGGACTAGCGGCCCCTTCTCCTACGAGCAGTACTTC
j_gene: TRBJ2-7
v_gene: TRBV6-2/TRBV6-3
d_gene: TRBD2
abundance: -

CDR3aa: CASRETGLVRAFF
CDR3nt: TGTGCCAGCAGAGAGACAGGGTTGGTCCGAGCTTTCTTT
j_gene: TRBJ1-1
v_gene: TRBV6-1
d_gene: TRBD1
abundance: once

CDR3aa: CASSFSTYNSPLHF
CDR3nt: TGTGCCAGCAGCTTTTCCACGTATAATTCACCCCTCCACTTT
j_gene: TRBJ1-6
v_gene: TRBV11-1
d_gene: -
abundance: -

CDR3aa: CASSQPGGGSPLHF
CDR3nt: TGTGCCAGCAGCCAGCCAGGAGGAGGCTCACCCCTCCACTTT
j_gene: TRBJ1-6
v_gene: TRBV16
d_gene: -
abundance: few

CDR3aa: CSASVLGRQETQYF
CDR3nt: TGCAGTGCTAGTGTTCTTGGGAGGCAAGAGACCCAGTACTTC
j_gene: TRBJ2-5
v_gene: TRBV20-1
d_gene: -
abundance: few

CDR3aa: CASSLQGVNYGYTF
CDR3nt: TGTGCCAGCAGCCTTCAGGGGGTCAACTATGGCTACACCTTC
j_gene: TRBJ1-2
v_gene: TRBV12-3/TRBV12-4
d_gene: TRBD1
abundance: few

CDR3aa: CASSRDNYGYTF
CDR3nt: TGTGCCAGCAGTCGGGATAACTATGGCTACACCTTC
j_gene: TRBJ1-2
v_gene: TRBV6-1
d_gene: -
abundance: few

CDR3aa: CASSLQTQAMAGNTIYF
CDR3nt: TGTGCCAGCAGCTTACAAACCCAGGCAATGGCTGGAAACACCATATATTTT
j_gene: TRBJ1-3
v_gene: TRBV7-2
d_gene: -
abundance: few

CDR3aa: CASKGTGSGEQFF
CDR3nt: TGTGCCAGCAAAGGGACAGGGAGTGGTGAGCAGTTCTTC
j_gene: TRBJ2-1
v_gene: TRBV6-2/TRBV6-3
d_gene: TRBD1
abundance: few

CDR3aa: CASSRGQPRDYNEQFF
CDR3nt: TGCGCCAGCAGTAGGGGACAGCCTAGAGACTACAATGAGCAGTTCTTC
j_gene: TRBJ2-1
v_gene: TRBV5-1
d_gene: TRBD1
abundance: -

CDR3aa: CASSWGAGNSPLHF
CDR3nt: TGTGCCAGCAGTTGGGGGGCCGGTAATTCACCCCTCCACTTT
j_gene: TRBJ1-6
v_gene: TRBV12-3/TRBV12-4
d_gene: -
abundance: few

CDR3aa: CSAWTVASTDTQYF
CDR3nt: TGCAGTGCTTGGACGGTAGCTAGCACAGATACGCAGTATTTT
j_gene: TRBJ2-3
v_gene: TRBV20-1
d_gene: -
abundance: once

CDR3aa: CASSESLNTEAFF
CDR3nt: TGTGCCAGCAGTGAATCCTTGAACACTGAAGCTTTCTTT
j_gene: TRBJ1-1
v_gene: TRBV6-1
d_gene: -
abundance: -

CDR3aa: CASSAAGVRMVGYTF
CDR3nt: TGTGCCAGCAGCGCGGCGGGGGTGCGGATGGTCGGCTACACCTTC
j_gene: TRBJ1-2
v_gene: TRBV9
d_gene: -
abundance: -